This entry lists 5 T cell receptor beta chains sequenced from one sample in a study of T cells after yellow fever vaccination. One entry per CDR3 protein results from TCRdb running MiXCR on the 5' RACE reads. The sample contains 620,000 or so distinct CDR3 sequences, about a sixth of which appear only once. The sample consisted of PBMCs, taken 5 days after the first yellow fever vaccination. The receptors stem from a man aged 18 to 29 who received the YFV17D yellow fever vaccine.

This clonotype was seen a few times. This chain connects TRBV20-1 to TRBJ1-6, with a possible D match to TRBD1 (5 bases). Trimming stripped 3 bases from V and 0 bases from J, with 15 bases between. This CDR3 comprises 17 residues. Germline CDR1 and CDR2: DFQATT and SNEGSKA (reference sequence). CDR3 amino acids: CSASRVRGSSYNSPLHF. CDR3 nucleotide sequence: TGCAGTGCTAGCAGGGTCCGGGGTAGCTCCTATAATTCACCCCTCCACTTT.

The chain combines TRBV5-1 with TRBJ1-6; D remains ambiguous. V lost 0 bases, J lost 1 base, and 8 bases lay in between. The CDR3 contains 16 residues. CDR1 and CDR2 (germline): SGHRS, YFSETQ. The CDR3 protein is CASSLDERSYNSPLHF. As DNA, the CDR3 is TGCGCCAGCAGCTTGGACGAGAGATCCTATAATTCACCCCTCCACTTT.

This clonotype appeared a few times. J is TRBJ1-2 and V is TRBV5-5, with 7 positions matching TRBD1. Germline V gene lookup returns CDR1 SGHKS and CDR2 YYEKEE (reference sequence). V trimming: 3 bases; J trimming: 5 bases; junction bases outside the gene matches: 13. This CDR3 has 16 amino acids. The CDR3 sequence is CASSSPGGARDYGYTF. CDR3 sequence (DNA): TGTGCCAGCAGCTCCCCAGGGGGGGCGAGGGATTATGGCTACACCTTC. Drawing the rest from reference TRBV5-5 and TRBJ1-2, the complete variable domain is DAGVTQSPTHLIKTRGQQVTLRCSPISGHKSVSWYQQVLGQGPQFIFQYYEKEERGRGNFPDRFSARQFPNYSSELNVNALLLGDSALYLCASSSPGGARDYGYTFGSGTRLTVV.

The J gene is TRBJ2-7, the V gene TRBV19, with 8 bases matching TRBD1. Germline V gene sequence: CDR1 LNHDA, CDR2 SQIVND (reference sequence). Trimming took 5 bases from V and 5 from J; bases not matched to a gene: 5. This CDR3 is 13 amino acids long. Here the CDR3 DNA reads TGTGCCAGTAGTGCGGAGGACAGGGACGAGCAGTACTTC. It encodes CASSAEDRDEQYF.

The chain carries TRBV9 and TRBJ2-7, with 8 bases that match TRBD1. With 3 bases clipped from V and 4 bases from J, the junction kept 6 bases outside the gene matches. Germline V gene lookup returns CDR1 SGDLS and CDR2 YYNGEE. The CDR3 loop spans 14 amino acids. The chain's CDR3 is CASSADRGGYEQYF. The CDR3 coding sequence is TGTGCCAGCAGCGCCGACAGGGGAGGATACGAGCAGTACTTC.